The T cell receptor (beta chain) described here comes from a study of blood T cells in healthy people across ages (dated by TCRdb to between 2014 and 2017). Regarding the research as a whole: In model experiments, template switching captured about one uniquely barcoded TCR beta cDNA molecule for every two T cells. Age-related changes in TCR beta repertoire diversity were measured in the study by deep sequencing normalized with unique cDNA molecular identifiers. The donors were split into four age groups: young (average around 15 years), middle-aged (around 37), aged (over 55) and long-lived (about 74). To avoid experimental bias, donors of different ages were distributed randomly across sequencing lanes. Two additional independent replicas of 1 million unique cDNA reads from the same blood draw were analyzed for two donors (one aged 18 to 30 and one aged 80 or older). The research as a whole found: The long-lived group showed more naive CD4+ T cells, fewer expanded clones and increased TCR diversity than the aged group, suggesting age selection. Conclusive comparison of naive and antigen-experienced compartments was prevented by the profiling of bulk unsorted PBMCs. A strong correlation was found between observed TCR beta diversity and the percentage of naive T cells measured by flow cytometry. Because donor CMV infection status was unknown, age-related changes in expanded clonotypes were potentially confounded. Estimates of total diversity based on one million sequenced T cells were regarded as lower bounds and as underestimates. As age increased, observed TCR beta diversity per million T cells dropped in a roughly linear way, and a significant reduction was already evident by age 40.

Systemically healthy Caucasian individuals from Russia, approximately 39 in total and aged roughly 6 to 95 years, were included as donors. Each donor gave about 10 milliliters of peripheral blood, drawn into EDTA-treated Vacutainer tubes. Ficoll-Paque density-gradient centrifugation was used to isolate PBMCs, with at least 6 million obtained per sample. Total RNA, at least 6 micrograms per sample, was extracted from PBMCs with Trizol reagent. Naive CD45RAhigh/CD27high T cell percentages were measured by flow cytometry on a PBMC aliquot from every donor. Receptor libraries were prepared by 5' RACE. The run used an Illumina HiSeq 2500. A second PCR of roughly 7 to 11 cycles was run with a J-beta primer mix and a sample-barcoded 5' primer. A unique molecular identifier was introduced onto each TCR beta cDNA molecule by a template-switch 5' adaptor carrying 12 random nucleotides. Each sample yielded at least 2.5 million CDR3-containing paired-end reads. First-strand cDNA synthesis was performed from all RNA using the Mint cDNA synthesis kit, with priming by a TRBC-specific oligonucleotide. After uracil-DNA glycosylase treatment, a first 18-cycle PCR used universal primers M1SS and BC2_uni_R on all cDNA. Concerning the study's data processing: For normalization, 1 million high-quality reads were randomly selected from each sample, with every read carrying a distinct molecular identifier. Reads sharing molecular identifiers were discarded rather than binned into consensus sequences. MiTCR, run with a Q25 quality threshold and the strictest error-elimination algorithm, handled CDR3 identification, clonotype clustering and error correction. A nonparametric unseen species model using Euler transformation provided a lower-bound estimate of total TCR beta diversity. TCRdb handled the public reads itself, with Q25 trimming in fastp and clone calling in MiXCR, and kept productive beta chains. When rows share a CDR3 protein, they turn into one entry using the most common DNA and genes. These V and J calls derive from TCRdb rather than the authors' analysis. The sample contains roughly 570,000 distinct CDR3 sequences, roughly a quarter of them found a single time. Together, the top ten hold around 20% of the sample.

As regards this clonotype: Its antigen is currently not known. The record has no base qualities; no much larger clone is one base away.

This TCR came from a woman aged 70-85 years in good health. Sequenced input: blood.

The CDR3 protein is CASIGDRGNGYTF. The nucleotides are TGTGCCAGCATCGGAGACAGGGGCAATGGCTACACCTTC. In this chain, TRBV12-3 or TRBV12-4 is recombined with TRBJ1-2, with TRBD1 matching 8 junction bases. V is trimmed back by 7 bases and J by 6 bases, and the junction contains 7 bases that no gene match accounts for. From the cysteine up to the phenylalanine, the CDR3 has a length of 13 residues. The CDR3 DNA has 39 bases and is translated from base 1.